This T cell receptor beta chain originates from a study of blood T cell repertoires in COVID-19. The overall study: Spain, Italy and the United States supplied samples that represented acute and convalescent COVID-19.

This clone was detected a few times. Trimming cost V 4 bases and J 4 bases, with 14 bases left between them. The CDR3 has 14 amino acids. The V gene's germline CDR1 is SGHRS and CDR2 YFSETQ. Sequencing used immunoSEQ multiplex PCR; TCRdb keeps in-frame clones, though not all of them. The data contain over 140,000 clones, about 82% of them singletons. The chain has TRBV5-1 and TRBJ1-1; D is ambiguous. The sequencing input was peripheral blood. The origin of this receptor is an elderly woman with active or convalescent COVID-19. The CDR3 DNA sequence: TGCGCCAGCAGCACCCTTTGGGCAGGCACTGAAGCTTTCTTT. Amino acids: CASSTLWAGTEAFF.